The 24 T cell receptor beta chains in this list originate from one sample, sequenced in a study of cytomegalovirus exposure and HLA in healthy donors. The study ran its PCR with 60 Vbeta and 13 Jbeta primers. Profiling relied on immunoSEQ multiplex PCR, and the TCRdb table lists in-frame clones only, not all of them. The sample shows 90,000 to 130,000 clones, about 60% of them seen only once. Input material: PBMCs. These receptors were taken from a woman under 40 in good health and CMV-seronegative.

There are a few counts of this clone. This sequence joins TRBV7-9 and TRBJ1-4; possibly TRBD1 for D (5 bases). Germline values: CDR1 SEHNR, CDR2 FQNEAQ (reference sequence). Trimming removed 5 bases from V and 4 bases from J, with 14 bases in between. The length of the CDR3 is 15 residues. The CDR3 spells CASSPQGGNNEKLFF. CDR3 nucleotide sequence: TGTGCCAGCAGCCCGCAGGGTGGGAATAATGAAAAACTGTTTTTT.

V is TRBV11-2 and J is TRBJ2-5; tentatively, D is TRBD2 (6 bases). Germline V lookup: CDR1 SGHAT, CDR2 FQNNGV. CDR3 length: 15 amino acids. The V and J ends lost 5 bases and 1 base respectively, with 14 bases between them. Here the CDR3 DNA reads TGTGCCAGCAGCGGAATCACTAGCCTCCAAGAGACCCAGTACTTC. Its translation: CASSGITSLQETQYF.

Here the CDR3 reads CASRKGVGSPLHF. The CDR3, as DNA: TGTGCCAGCAGAAAAGGGGTCGGTTCACCCCTCCACTTT. The genes are TRBV2 and TRBJ1-6, with a tentative D call TRBD1 (5 bases). V shed 6 bases and J shed 9 bases, with 12 bases lying between them. Germline CDR1 SNHLY, CDR2 FYNNEI. This CDR3 comprises 13 residues.

This chain links TRBV29-1 with TRBJ2-7; 12 positions match TRBD2. CDR1 is SQVTM, CDR2 ANQGSEA, per germline. V was pared by 1 base and J by 2 bases, with 0 bases of the junction left unmatched. This CDR3 spans 14 amino acids. The CDR3 sequence is CSVEGTSGTYEQYF. The CDR3 coding sequence is TGCAGCGTTGAAGGGACTAGCGGGACCTACGAGCAGTACTTC.

This chain joins TRBV18 and TRBJ1-5, with TRBD1 matching 8 bases. Germline V CDR1 and CDR2: KGHSH, LQKENI. The CDR3 contains 14 residues. The V gene end was trimmed by 5 bases and the J gene end by 5 bases; junction bases not matched to a gene: 5. CDR3 DNA sequence: TGTGCCAGCTCATTCCAGGGACAGGATCAGCCCCAGCATTTT. Translated: CASSFQGQDQPQHF.

As DNA, the CDR3 is TGCGCCAGCAGCCAGACAGTTAAAGAGACCCAGTACTTC. It specifies CASSQTVKETQYF. This chain uses TRBV4-3 with TRBJ2-5, with a tentative D call TRBD1 (5 bases). The CDR3 consists of 13 residues. V gave up 3 bases and J gave up 3 bases, with 8 bases separating them. Germline lookup yields CDR1 LGHNA and CDR2 YSLEER.

The chain combines TRBV30 with TRBJ1-3; D gene ambiguous. The germline V gene has CDR1 GTSNPN and CDR2 SVGIG (reference sequence). The CDR3 contains 11 residues. Trimming shortened V by 3 bases and J by 8 bases, and 8 bases separated the two germline ends. CDR3 loop: CAWSSADTIYF. The CDR3 DNA reads as TGTGCCTGGAGCAGCGCGGACACCATATATTTT.

This clone has more than one count but fewer than ten. The chain combines TRBV5-1 with TRBJ2-1; 8 bases line up with TRBD2. The CDR3 is 14 residues long. V shed 2 bases, J shed 6 bases, and the junction held 4 bases outside the gene matches. In germline, CDR1 is SGHRS, CDR2 YFSETQ. CDR3: CASSLAGAANEQFF. DNA for the CDR3: TGCGCCAGCAGCTTAGCGGGAGCTGCCAATGAGCAGTTCTTC.

This clone was counted between two and nine times. V usage is TRBV29-1 and J usage is TRBJ1-1; no firm D call. V was clipped by 4 bases and J by 7 bases, with 7 bases between them. Germline V CDR1 and CDR2: SQVTM, ANQGSEA. The CDR3 spans 10 residues. CDR3 loop: CSVGQIEAFF. The CDR3 DNA reads as TGCAGCGTTGGGCAGATTGAAGCTTTCTTT. Full variable domain (missing parts from reference TRBV29-1 and TRBJ1-1): SAVISQKPSRDICQRGTSLTIQCQVDSQVTMMFWYRQQPGQSLTLIATANQGSEATYESGFVIDKFPISRPNLTFSTLTVSNMSPEDSSIYLCSVGQIEAFFGQGTRLTVV.

The V gene is TRBV18, the J gene TRBJ1-1, with a tentative D call TRBD1 (5 bases). The CDR3 runs 14 residues. Germline V lookup: CDR1 KGHSH, CDR2 LQKENI. The V end was cut by 4 bases, the J end by 0 bases, with 9 bases between. DNA of the CDR3: TGTGCCAGCTCACGACAGCAGATGAACACTGAAGCTTTCTTT. Its protein product is CASSRQQMNTEAFF.

The J gene is TRBJ2-3, the V gene TRBV4-1; 9 bases line up with TRBD2. With V trimmed by 4 bases and J by 5 bases, 13 bases remained unmatched. The CDR3 length is 17 residues. From germline, CDR1 is MGHRA and CDR2 YSYEKL. This CDR3 reads CASSLGRASGIQDTQYF. In nucleotides, the CDR3 is TGCGCCAGCAGCCTGGGTAGGGCTAGCGGGATACAAGATACGCAGTATTTT.

The V call is TRBV7-3, the J call TRBJ2-3; 11 nucleotides agree with TRBD2. V lost 1 base to trimming and J lost 5 bases; unmatched junction nucleotides: 5. Looked up from germline, CDR1 is SGHTA and CDR2 is FQGTGA. This CDR3 region has 16 residues. CDR3 residues: CASSLISGRAGDTQYF. CDR3 bases: TGTGCCAGCAGCTTAATTAGCGGGAGGGCCGGAGATACGCAGTATTTT. The variable domain in full, completed from reference TRBV7-3 and TRBJ2-3, reads GAGVSQTPSNKVTEKGKYVELRCDPISGHTALYWYRQSLGQGPEFLIYFQGTGAADDSGLPNDRFFAVRPEGSVSTLKIQRTERGDSAVYLCASSLISGRAGDTQYFGPGTRLTVL.

Only a few counts were recorded for this clone. The chain carries TRBV30 and TRBJ2-3; the match to TRBD2 covers 7 bases. V shed 5 bases and J 1 base; nucleotides not matched to a gene: 9. This CDR3 region has 15 residues. From germline, CDR1 is GTSNPN and CDR2 SVGIG (reference sequence). Written as DNA, the CDR3 is TGTGCCTGGGAAAAGAGCGGGATTGGCACAGATACGCAGTATTTT. This encodes CAWEKSGIGTDTQYF.

The chain is built from TRBV4-1 and TRBJ2-5, with D possibly being TRBD1 (6 bases). This CDR3 has 15 amino acids. V was clipped by 0 bases and J by 4 bases, with 12 bases between them. Looked up from germline, CDR1 is MGHRA and CDR2 is YSYEKL. CDR3 nucleotide sequence: TGCGCCAGCAGCCAAGATGACAGGATTCTAGAGACCCAGTACTTC. Translated, it gives CASSQDDRILETQYF.

This clone appeared a single time. Here the CDR3 reads CASSYAGRSSYNEQFF. The CDR3 coding sequence is TGTGCCAGCAGTTATGCCGGGAGAAGCTCCTACAATGAGCAGTTCTTC. The J gene is TRBJ2-1, the V gene TRBV6-6, with D possibly being TRBD2 (6 bases). Looked up from germline, CDR1 is MNHNY and CDR2 is SVGAGI (reference sequence). Trimming removed 3 bases at V and 0 bases at J, with 12 bases between. The CDR3 loop spans 16 amino acids.

The chain carries TRBV28 and TRBJ1-5; D is perhaps TRBD1 (6 bases). The CDR3 runs to 14 residues. Germline values: CDR1 MDHEN, CDR2 SYDVKM. V was cut by 3 bases and J by 4 bases, with 10 bases left in between. CDR3 DNA sequence: TGTGCCAGCAGTTTGATGGGGGCTAATCAGCCCCAGCATTTT. This sequence encodes CASSLMGANQPQHF. Looking up the rest from reference TRBV28 and TRBJ1-5 gives the full variable domain: DVKVTQSSRYLVKRTGEKVFLECVQDMDHENMFWYRQDPGLGLRLIYFSYDVKMKEKGDIPEGYSVSREKKERFSLILESASTNQTSMYLCASSLMGANQPQHFGDGTRLSIL.

Only a few counts were recorded for this clone. The genes are TRBV4-2 and TRBJ2-3; D remains ambiguous. Germline V lookup: CDR1 LGHNA, CDR2 YNFKEQ. Trimming took off 0 bases at V and 4 bases at J, with 8 bases between the two ends. This CDR3 contains 14 residues. DNA for the CDR3: TGTGCCAGCAGCCAAGATGGGCCGGCAGATACGCAGTATTTT. Protein product: CASSQDGPADTQYF.

This clone was recorded only once. The chain carries TRBV27 and TRBJ1-6; 9 bases agree with TRBD1. This CDR3 spans 13 amino acids. Per germline, CDR1 MNHEY and CDR2 SMNVEV (reference sequence). The V gene end was trimmed by 7 bases and the J gene end by 9 bases; junction bases not matched to a gene: 4. The CDR3 here is CASNRDRASPLHF. CDR3 nucleotide sequence: TGTGCCAGCAACCGGGACAGGGCTTCACCCCTCCACTTT.

V is TRBV28 and J is TRBJ2-7, with D unresolved. V was shortened by 5 bases and J by 4 bases, with 9 bases between the two germline ends. The CDR3 extends over 12 amino acids. Germline CDR1 MDHEN, CDR2 SYDVKM. The DNA for the CDR3 is TGTGCCAGCAGTCTAATGCGATACGAGCAGTACTTC. This codes for CASSLMRYEQYF.

The V and J genes are TRBV5-1 and TRBJ2-7; TRBD2 aligns across 10 bases. Germline CDR1 and CDR2: SGHRS and YFSETQ. The trim removed 0 bases at V and 7 bases at J, leaving 16 bases unmatched. This CDR3 is 18 amino acids long. CDR3: CASSLARDILAGRSEQYF. The CDR3 DNA sequence: TGCGCCAGCAGCTTGGCTCGGGACATACTAGCGGGACGGAGTGAGCAGTACTTC.

This clone has a single count. The chain employs TRBV7-9 and TRBJ1-2, with 11 bases fitting TRBD1. This CDR3 has 15 amino acids. CDR1 and CDR2 from the germline V gene are SEHNR and FQNEAQ (reference sequence). V was clipped by 1 base and J by 7 bases; unmatched bases: 5. Here the CDR3 DNA reads TGTGCCAGCAGCTTAGGGACAGGGGGCAACGGTGGCTACACCTTC. Protein: CASSLGTGGNGGYTF.

This clone is a singleton in its sample. V is TRBV9 and J is TRBJ2-5, with 9 bases that match TRBD1. The end of the DNA aligns better with TRBJ2-7, so the J call may be wrong. Germline CDR1 and CDR2: SGDLS and YYNGEE. This CDR3 spans 14 amino acids. For the CDR3, the DNA is TGTGCCAGCAGCCTGCGGACAGGGGTTCACGAGCAGTACTTC. It translates to CASSLRTGVHEQYF.

V gene TRBV5-4 combines with J gene TRBJ2-5; tentative D call: TRBD1 (6 bases). Germline V gene lookup returns CDR1 SGHNT and CDR2 YYREEE (reference sequence). V lost 2 bases, J lost 3 bases, and 11 bases lay in between. The CDR3 contains 14 residues. This chain's CDR3 is CASSLPGQKETQYF. In DNA form, the CDR3 reads TGTGCCAGCAGCTTACCGGGACAAAAAGAGACCCAGTACTTC.

This clone was recorded once. The chain has TRBV28 and TRBJ2-7; 10 nucleotides line up with TRBD1. Trimming at V came to 7 bases and at J to 7 bases, leaving 7 bases not matched to a gene. In germline, CDR1 is MDHEN, CDR2 SYDVKM. The CDR3 covers 13 residues. Here the CDR3 reads CASIGQGEREQYF. The CDR3 nucleotides are TGTGCCAGCATAGGACAGGGGGAAAGAGAGCAGTACTTC.